Each of the 3 T cell receptor beta chains below was sequenced from the same sample in a study of vaccination effects on CD4 cells after COVID-19. Antigen-specific CD4+ T cell clonotypes were called by their expansion after viral peptide-pool culture in ViraFEST. Following a roughly 9-day culture, CD4+ T cells were purified. Having tested negative for nucleocapsid antibodies, the vaccine recipients showed no prior SARS-CoV-2 infection. Profiled with immunoSEQ multiplex PCR; TCRdb holds only in-frame clones, not every one. The repertoire holds approximately 23,000 clones, with roughly two thirds as singletons. For these receptors, no antigen is known. Sequenced here: CD4+ T cells from PBMCs cultured with HCoV-NL63 spike peptides, sampled before COVID-19 vaccination. The receptors come from a human donor who received a COVID-19 vaccine.

This sequence joins TRBV6-1 and TRBJ1-5; TRBD1 might be the D (5 bases). Germline V CDR1 and CDR2: MNHNS, SASEGT. The CDR3 runs 14 residues. Trimming took 1 base from V and 8 from J, leaving 12 bases between them. The CDR3 protein is CASSEGWGKEPQHF. CDR3 nucleotides: TGTGCCAGCAGTGAAGGGTGGGGGAAGGAGCCCCAGCATTTT.

The chain recombines TRBV18 with TRBJ1-6, with 9 bases identical to TRBD1. The CDR3 contains 16 residues. Germline V gives CDR1 KGHSH, CDR2 LQKENI. Trimming took 3 bases from V and 7 from J; bases not matched to a gene: 7. CDR3 DNA sequence: TGTGCCAGCTCACCGGGAGACAGGGGGGGCAATTCACCCCTCCACTTT. It encodes CASSPGDRGGNSPLHF.

This clone came up a few times. The chain is built from TRBV18 and TRBJ1-1; D may be TRBD1 (6 bases). V was clipped by 2 bases and J by 8 bases, with 12 bases between them. The V gene's germline CDR1 is KGHSH and CDR2 LQKENI. The CDR3 runs 13 residues. The CDR3 loop is CASSPNRDLEAFF. In DNA, the CDR3 is TGTGCCAGCTCACCAAACAGGGACCTGGAAGCTTTCTTT.